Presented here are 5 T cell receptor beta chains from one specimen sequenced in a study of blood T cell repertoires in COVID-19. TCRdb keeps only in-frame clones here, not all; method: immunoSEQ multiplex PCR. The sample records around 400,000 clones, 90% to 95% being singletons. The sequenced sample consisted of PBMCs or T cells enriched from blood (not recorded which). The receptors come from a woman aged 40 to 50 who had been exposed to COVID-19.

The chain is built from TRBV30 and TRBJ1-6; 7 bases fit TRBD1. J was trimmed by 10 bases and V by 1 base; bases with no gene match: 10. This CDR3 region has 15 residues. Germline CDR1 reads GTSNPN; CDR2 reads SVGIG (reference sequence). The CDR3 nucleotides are TGTGCCTGGAGTGGTAACAGGGGAGGAGAGTCACCCCTCCACTTT. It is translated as CAWSGNRGGESPLHF.

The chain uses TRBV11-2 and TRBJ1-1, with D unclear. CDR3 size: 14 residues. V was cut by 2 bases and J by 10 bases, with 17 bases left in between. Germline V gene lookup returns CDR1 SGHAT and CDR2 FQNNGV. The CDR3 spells CASSLPQTPGPAFF. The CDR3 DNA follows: TGTGCCAGCAGCTTACCCCAAACTCCGGGTCCAGCTTTCTTT. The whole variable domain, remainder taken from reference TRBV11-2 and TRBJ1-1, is EAGVAQSPRYKIIEKRQSVAFWCNPISGHATLYWYQQILGQGPKLLIQFQNNGVVDDSQLPKDRFSAERLKGVDSTLKIQPAKLEDSAVYLCASSLPQTPGPAFFGQGTRLTVV.

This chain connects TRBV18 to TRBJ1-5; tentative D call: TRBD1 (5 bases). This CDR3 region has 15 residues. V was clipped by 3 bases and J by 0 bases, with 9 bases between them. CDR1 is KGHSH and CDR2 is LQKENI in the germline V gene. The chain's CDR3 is CASSPTGYSNQPQHF. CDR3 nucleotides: TGTGCCAGCTCACCTACAGGTTATAGCAATCAGCCCCAGCATTTT.

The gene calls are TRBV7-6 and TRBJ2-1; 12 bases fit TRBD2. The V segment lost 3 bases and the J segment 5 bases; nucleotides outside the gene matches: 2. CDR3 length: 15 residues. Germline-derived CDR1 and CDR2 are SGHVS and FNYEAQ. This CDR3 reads CASSLTSGGNNEQFF. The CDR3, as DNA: TGTGCCAGCAGCTTGACTAGCGGGGGCAACAATGAGCAGTTCTTC. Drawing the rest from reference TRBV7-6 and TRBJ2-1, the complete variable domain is GAGVSQSPRYKVTKRGQDVALRCDPISGHVSLYWYRQALGQGPEFLTYFNYEAQQDKSGLPNDRFSAERPEGSISTLTIQRTEQRDSAMYRCASSLTSGGNNEQFFGPGTRLTVL.

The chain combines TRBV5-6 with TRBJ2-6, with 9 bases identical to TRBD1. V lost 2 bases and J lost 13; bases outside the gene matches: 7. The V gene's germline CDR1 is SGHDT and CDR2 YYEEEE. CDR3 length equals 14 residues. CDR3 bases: TGTGCCAGCAGCTTTGGACAGGGGCCAAGGGTCCTGACTTTC. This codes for CASSFGQGPRVLTF.